This is a list of T cell receptor beta chains from one sample in a study of response to subunit inactivated influenza vaccine. TCRdb re-derived calls from the RT-PCR reads in MiXCR, one entry per CDR3 protein. The sample shows almost 600,000 distinct CDR3 sequences, approximately 14% of them seen only once. The source was PBMCs from blood, collected roughly 13 days after vaccination. These receptors were obtained from a man over 45 who received an inactivated influenza vaccine. Each CDR3 is given with its conserved first and last residue. Fields, in order: V gene, J gene, D gene, clone size, CDR3 DNA, CDR3 protein. D genes are given only for firm matches. A row's size may be missing; if present it is once, few, many or a size class.

V: TRBV20-1
J: TRBJ2-1
D: TRBD1
size: .
DNA: TGCAGTGCAGACACCGGGACAGGGAATGGTAATGAGCAGTTCTTC
CDR3: CSADTGTGNGNEQFF

V: TRBV5-5
J: TRBJ1-1
D: .
size: few
DNA: TGTGCCAGCAGCTTGTCTGGGGAAACTGAAGCTTTCTTT
CDR3: CASSLSGETEAFF

V: TRBV6-5
J: TRBJ1-2
D: .
size: few
DNA: TGTGCCAGCAGTTACTCCGACAGCTACTATGGCTACACCTTC
CDR3: CASSYSDSYYGYTF

V: TRBV11-2
J: TRBJ2-1
D: TRBD2
size: .
DNA: TGTGCCAGCACGGGAGGGACTAGCGGGATTAGGGAGCAGTTCTTC
CDR3: CASTGGTSGIREQFF

V: TRBV5-1
J: TRBJ1-1
D: .
size: few
DNA: TGCGCCAGCAGCTTGGGAGACTGGAACACTGAAGCTTTCTTT
CDR3: CASSLGDWNTEAFF

V: TRBV5-6
J: TRBJ1-1
D: .
size: few
DNA: TGTGCCAGCAGCTTGGATGCCGGAAACAAAGCTTTCTTT
CDR3: CASSLDAGNKAFF

V: TRBV5-1
J: TRBJ1-1
D: .
size: few
DNA: TGCGCCAGCAGCTTGGTCAAGGGAGATCGCACTGAAGCTTTCTTT
CDR3: CASSLVKGDRTEAFF

V: TRBV5-1
J: TRBJ1-3
D: .
size: once
DNA: TGCGCCAGCAGCGTCCAGGGAGACTCTGGAAACACCATATATTTT
CDR3: CASSVQGDSGNTIYF

V: TRBV7-2
J: TRBJ2-1
D: .
size: .
DNA: TGTGCCAGCAGCGCCCGGGACTTTAACTACAATGAGCAGTTCTTC
CDR3: CASSARDFNYNEQFF

V: TRBV18
J: TRBJ2-7
D: TRBD1
size: few
DNA: TGTGCCAGCTCACCACTAGGGACAGGGTCGATCGAGCAGTACTTC
CDR3: CASSPLGTGSIEQYF

V: TRBV6-1
J: TRBJ2-1
D: .
size: few
DNA: TGTGCCAGCAGCCTCCGGGGACTGAGCTCCTACAATGAGCAGTTCTTC
CDR3: CASSLRGLSSYNEQFF

V: TRBV28
J: TRBJ1-1
D: .
size: many
DNA: TGTGCCAGCACCCGGGGGCGAGGTACTGAAGCTTTCTTT
CDR3: CASTRGRGTEAFF

V: TRBV15
J: TRBJ1-5
D: .
size: .
DNA: TGTGCCACCAGCAGAGAGGGACAATGGGGTGGCAATCAGCCCCAGCATTTT
CDR3: CATSREGQWGGNQPQHF

V: TRBV6-2/TRBV6-3
J: TRBJ2-3
D: .
size: few
DNA: TGTGCCAGCAGTTCGGCCAGGGATGGAGATACGCAGTATTTT
CDR3: CASSSARDGDTQYF

V: TRBV5-8
J: TRBJ2-2
D: .
size: few
DNA: TGTGCCAGCAGCTTGGGACAGGTCTCATACACCGGGGAGCTGTTTTTT
CDR3: CASSLGQVSYTGELFF

V: TRBV20-1
J: TRBJ2-7
D: .
size: once
DNA: TGCAGTGCTAGGGGCACAGGAAGTACCTACGAGCAGTACTTC
CDR3: CSARGTGSTYEQYF

V: TRBV7-2
J: TRBJ2-1
D: TRBD2
size: few
DNA: TGTGCCAGCAGCTTCAGCGGGGAGTACAATGAGCAGTTCTTC
CDR3: CASSFSGEYNEQFF

V: TRBV10-3
J: TRBJ1-2
D: .
size: .
DNA: TGTGCCATCAGTGATTTAGTCAGAACTAACTATGGCTACACCTTC
CDR3: CAISDLVRTNYGYTF

V: TRBV25-1
J: TRBJ1-1
D: .
size: .
DNA: TGTGCCAGCAGTGATAGCACTGAAGCTTTCTTT
CDR3: CASSDSTEAFF

V: TRBV20-1
J: TRBJ2-7
D: .
size: few
DNA: TGCAGTGCTAGAGATTTTAGAACGGGACGGGACTACGAGCAGTACTTC
CDR3: CSARDFRTGRDYEQYF

V: TRBV9
J: TRBJ2-1
D: TRBD1
size: many
DNA: TGTGCCAGCAGCGCAATTGGGGACAGGGTCTACAATGAGCAGTTCTTC
CDR3: CASSAIGDRVYNEQFF

V: TRBV6-5
J: TRBJ2-2
D: .
size: .
DNA: TGTGCCAGCAGTTATGGGAGAACCGGGGAGCTGTTTTTT
CDR3: CASSYGRTGELFF

V: TRBV6-5
J: TRBJ2-6
D: .
size: .
DNA: TGTGCCAGCAGTTACTCGTGGGGGCCCAACTCTGGGGCCAACGTCCTGACTTTC
CDR3: CASSYSWGPNSGANVLTF

V: TRBV29-1
J: TRBJ1-1
D: TRBD1
size: few
DNA: TGCAGCGTTTCCGACAGGGTCGGCACTGAAGCTTTCTTT
CDR3: CSVSDRVGTEAFF

V: TRBV27
J: TRBJ2-1
D: .
size: many
DNA: TGTGCCAGCAGTTTATTATCGGTGGGGGGAAATGAGCAGTTCTTC
CDR3: CASSLLSVGGNEQFF

V: TRBV4-1
J: TRBJ1-1
D: .
size: .
DNA: TGCGCCAGCAGCCAAGTAATAGTTAGGAACACTGAAGCTTTCTTT
CDR3: CASSQVIVRNTEAFF

V: TRBV3-1
J: TRBJ2-1
D: TRBD2
size: .
DNA: TGTGCCAGCAGCCAACGCGGGAGGGAGCAGTTCTTC
CDR3: CASSQRGREQFF

V: TRBV5-1
J: TRBJ2-7
D: TRBD2
size: few
DNA: TGCGCCAGCAGCTTGGCGAGCGGGAGTCGATACGAGCAGTACTTC
CDR3: CASSLASGSRYEQYF

V: TRBV12-3/TRBV12-4
J: TRBJ2-5
D: .
size: .
DNA: TGTGCCAGCAGTTTTGGAAGGCGAGAGACCCAGTACTTC
CDR3: CASSFGRRETQYF

V: TRBV27
J: TRBJ2-1
D: .
size: few
DNA: TGTGCCAGCAGTCAGGGGATACCGAGCTCCTACAATGAGCAGTTCTTC
CDR3: CASSQGIPSSYNEQFF

V: TRBV7-2
J: TRBJ2-7
D: .
size: .
DNA: TGTGCCAGCACGATAAGACAGGGAGGCTCCTACGAGCAGTACTTC
CDR3: CASTIRQGGSYEQYF

V: TRBV4-1
J: TRBJ1-5
D: .
size: few
DNA: TGCGCCAGCAGCCAAGATACGCCCACGAGGCAGCCCCAGCATTTT
CDR3: CASSQDTPTRQPQHF

V: TRBV6-2/TRBV6-3
J: TRBJ2-5
D: .
size: .
DNA: TGTGCCAGCAAAATTGACAGGACCTCCCAAGAGACCCAGTACTTC
CDR3: CASKIDRTSQETQYF

V: TRBV20-1
J: TRBJ2-2
D: .
size: .
DNA: TGCAGTGCAAGGGATTATGGGAACACCGGGGAGCTGTTTTTT
CDR3: CSARDYGNTGELFF

V: TRBV4-3
J: TRBJ2-1
D: TRBD2
size: .
DNA: TGCGCCAGCAGCCGGGGACTAGCGGGGGGGTTCAATGAGCAGTTCTTC
CDR3: CASSRGLAGGFNEQFF

V: TRBV7-8
J: TRBJ2-7
D: .
size: .
DNA: TGTGCCAGCAGCTTAACGCCAAACGCCTACGAGCAGTACTTC
CDR3: CASSLTPNAYEQYF

V: TRBV20-1
J: TRBJ2-3
D: TRBD2
size: few
DNA: TGCAGTGCCCCCCGGGGCGGGGGTAGCACAGATACGCAGTATTTT
CDR3: CSAPRGGGSTDTQYF

V: TRBV7-2
J: TRBJ2-7
D: .
size: few
DNA: TGTGCCAGCAGCCCCCGGGACAACTACGAGCAGTACTTC
CDR3: CASSPRDNYEQYF

V: TRBV3-1
J: TRBJ1-2
D: .
size: .
DNA: TGTGCCAGCAGCCCCGAAGCCAGGGACTATGGCTACACCTTC
CDR3: CASSPEARDYGYTF

V: TRBV25-1
J: TRBJ2-5
D: .
size: .
DNA: TGTGCCAGCAGCTTAGCGGCTCTCTATGGGGAGACCCAGTACTTC
CDR3: CASSLAALYGETQYF

V: TRBV20-1
J: TRBJ2-1
D: TRBD2
size: .
DNA: TGCAGTGCTCCCCGGCTAGCGGGGCCTTACAATGAGCAGTTCTTC
CDR3: CSAPRLAGPYNEQFF

V: TRBV30
J: TRBJ2-5
D: TRBD2
size: .
DNA: TGTGCCTGGATAGGGGGTAGGCTAGCGGGAGTGGAGACCCAGTACTTC
CDR3: CAWIGGRLAGVETQYF

V: TRBV5-1
J: TRBJ1-2
D: TRBD1
size: few
DNA: TGCGCCAGCAGCTGGGACAGAGTTAGCTATGGCTACACCTTC
CDR3: CASSWDRVSYGYTF